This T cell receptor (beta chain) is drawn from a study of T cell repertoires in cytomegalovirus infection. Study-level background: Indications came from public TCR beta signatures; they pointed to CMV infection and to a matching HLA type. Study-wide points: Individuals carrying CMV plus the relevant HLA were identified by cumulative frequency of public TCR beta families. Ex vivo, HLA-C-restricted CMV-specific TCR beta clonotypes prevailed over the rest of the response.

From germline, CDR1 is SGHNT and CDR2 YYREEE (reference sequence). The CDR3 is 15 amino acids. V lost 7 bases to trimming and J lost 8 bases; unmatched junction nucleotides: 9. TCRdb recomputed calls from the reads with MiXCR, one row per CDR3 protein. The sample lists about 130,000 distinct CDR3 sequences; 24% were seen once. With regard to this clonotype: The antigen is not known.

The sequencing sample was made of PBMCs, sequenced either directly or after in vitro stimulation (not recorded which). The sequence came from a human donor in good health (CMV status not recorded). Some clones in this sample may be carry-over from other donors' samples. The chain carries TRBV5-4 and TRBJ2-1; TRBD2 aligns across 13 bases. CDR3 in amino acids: CASASGTSGIYEQFF. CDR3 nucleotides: TGTGCCAGCGCATCCGGGACTAGCGGGATATATGAGCAGTTCTTC.